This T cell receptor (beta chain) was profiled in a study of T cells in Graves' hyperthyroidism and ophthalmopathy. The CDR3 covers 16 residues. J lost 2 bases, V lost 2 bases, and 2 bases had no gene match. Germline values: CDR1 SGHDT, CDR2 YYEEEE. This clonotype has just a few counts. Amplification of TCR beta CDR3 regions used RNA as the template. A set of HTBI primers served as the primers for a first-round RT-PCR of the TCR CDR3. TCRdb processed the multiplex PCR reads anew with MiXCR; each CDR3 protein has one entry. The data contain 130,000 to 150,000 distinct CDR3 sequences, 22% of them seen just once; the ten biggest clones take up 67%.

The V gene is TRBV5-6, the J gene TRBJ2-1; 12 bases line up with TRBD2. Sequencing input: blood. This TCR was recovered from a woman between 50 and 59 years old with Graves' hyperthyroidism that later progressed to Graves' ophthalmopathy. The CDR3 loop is CASSFRTSGAYNEQFF. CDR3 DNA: TGTGCCAGCAGCTTCAGGACTAGCGGGGCCTACAATGAGCAGTTCTTC.